This entry lists 20 T cell receptor beta chains sequenced from one sample in a study of shared clonotypes between healthy human individuals. Measured with immunoSEQ multiplex PCR; TCRdb has only the in-frame clones, and not every one. The sample consists of about 2.3 million clones, approximately 95% of them appearing once. Sequencing was done on a sample of naive CD4+ T cells from PBMCs. Indicated subset: CD45RA+ positively selected. These receptors originate from a man between 18 and 29 years old in good health. Some clones in this sample may be carry-over from other donors' samples.

CDR3 protein: CASSETWSDEKLFF. CDR3 DNA: TGTGCCAGCAGCGAAACTTGGTCGGATGAAAAACTGTTTTTT. The chain recombines TRBV5-4 with TRBJ1-4; D not certain. In germline, CDR1 is SGHNT, CDR2 YYREEE (reference sequence). CDR3 length equals 14 residues. Trimming shortened V by 4 bases and J by 6 bases, and 13 bases separated the two germline ends. Full variable domain (missing parts from reference TRBV5-4 and TRBJ1-4): ETGVTQSPTHLIKTRGQQVTLRCSSQSGHNTVSWYQQALGQGPQFIFQYYREEENGRGNFPPRFSGLQFPNYSSELNVNALELDDSALYLCASSETWSDEKLFFGSGTQLSVL.

This clone came up once. The chain carries TRBV28 and TRBJ1-1; 10 bases fit TRBD1. The CDR3 runs 17 residues. Germline V gene lookup returns CDR1 MDHEN and CDR2 SYDVKM. J was trimmed by 2 bases and V by 5 bases; bases with no gene match: 11. CDR3 in amino acids: CASSPTPGQGINTEAFF. The CDR3 DNA is TGTGCCAGCAGTCCAACTCCGGGACAGGGGATTAACACTGAAGCTTTCTTT.

This clone was recorded only once. V gene TRBV5-8 combines with J gene TRBJ1-1, with D perhaps matching TRBD1 (6 bases). Germline-derived CDR1 and CDR2 are SGHTS and YDEGEE. This CDR3 comprises 17 residues. Deletions cut 1 base from V and 4 bases from J, with 20 bases between. CDR3 nucleotides: TGTGCCAGCAGCTTGTTTCTCTCGCTCGGGGGGGCCACTGAAGCTTTCTTT. Encoded protein: CASSLFLSLGGATEAFF.

The chain couples TRBV28 to TRBJ1-4, with TRBD1 matching over 8 bases. Trimming removed 6 bases from V and 5 bases from J; junction bases left unmatched: 20. CDR3 size: 19 residues. The germline V gene has CDR1 MDHEN and CDR2 SYDVKM. The CDR3 protein is CASSPLRDRRNLANEKLFF. Written as DNA, the CDR3 is TGTGCCAGCAGCCCCTTGAGGGACAGGAGAAATTTAGCCAATGAAAAACTGTTTTTT.

The V call is TRBV6-5, the J call TRBJ1-1; possibly TRBD1 for D (6 bases). Trimming removed 0 bases from V and 11 bases from J, with 22 bases in between. CDR3 length: 16 amino acids. Per germline, CDR1 MNHEY and CDR2 SVGAGI. In DNA form, the CDR3 reads TGTGCCAGCAGTTACTCGCTGGTTTTGGACAGCTTTCCGGCTTTCTTT. Translating gives CASSYSLVLDSFPAFF.

Of note for this clone: This CDR3 is also generated by other DNA sequences in the sample. The gene calls are TRBV11-2 and TRBJ2-5; D possibly corresponds to TRBD2 (6 bases). This CDR3 region has 12 residues. The germline gives CDR1 SGHAT, CDR2 FQNNGV. Deletions cut 5 bases from V and 5 bases from J, with 9 bases between. The CDR3 DNA is TGTGCCAGCAGCCCGGGGGTTGAGACCCAGTACTTC. Encoded protein: CASSPGVETQYF.

Points on this clone: Other DNA sequences in this sample translate to the same CDR3. V usage is TRBV27 and J usage is TRBJ2-1; 11 bases fit TRBD2. Per germline, CDR1 MNHEY and CDR2 SMNVEV (reference sequence). CDR3 length: 15 amino acids. Germline trimming cut 3 bases from V and 2 bases from J; bases unmatched to any gene: 0. The CDR3: CASSLTSGTYNEQFF. In DNA, the CDR3 is TGTGCCAGCAGTTTGACTAGCGGGACCTACAATGAGCAGTTCTTC.

V is TRBV5-1 and J is TRBJ2-3, with 9 bases lining up with TRBD2. The CDR3 contains 17 residues. V shed 5 bases and J 2 bases; nucleotides not matched to a gene: 12. CDR1 is SGHRS, CDR2 YFSETQ, per germline. The CDR3 DNA is TGCGCCAGCAGGTTTGGTAGTTCTAGCGGGAACACAGATACGCAGTATTTT. It specifies CASRFGSSSGNTDTQYF.

The chain joins TRBV30 to TRBJ2-2; TRBD1 might be the D (5 bases). Germline lookup yields CDR1 GTSNPN and CDR2 SVGIG (reference sequence). This CDR3 region has 15 residues. V was pared by 1 base and J by 7 bases, with 16 bases between. CDR3 nucleotides: TGTGCCTGGAGTGCGCCGCCTCAGGGCCTCGGGGAGCTGTTTTTT. It translates to CAWSAPPQGLGELFF.

The genes are TRBV10-1 and TRBJ2-3; 10 bases are shared with TRBD2. CDR1 WNHNN and CDR2 SYGVQD come from the germline V gene (reference sequence). V shed 5 bases and J 2 bases; nucleotides not matched to a gene: 4. The CDR3 has 15 amino acids. The CDR3: CASSFTSGVTDTQYF. CDR3 bases: TGCGCCAGCAGTTTTACTAGCGGGGTCACAGATACGCAGTATTTT.

CDR3 amino acids: CASILRRENTEAFF. CDR3 DNA sequence: TGTGCCAGCATATTGCGCAGGGAGAACACTGAAGCTTTCTTT. The chain has TRBV6-6 and TRBJ1-1, with D perhaps matching TRBD1 (5 bases). The CDR3 extends over 14 amino acids. V lost 7 bases to trimming and J lost 1 base, with 13 bases between them. The germline V gene encodes CDR1 MNHNY and CDR2 SVGAGI (reference sequence).

V usage is TRBV7-9 and J usage is TRBJ2-7; 8 bases match TRBD2. This CDR3 spans 16 amino acids. V gave up 5 bases and J gave up 3 bases; unmatched junction bases: 12. Germline loops: CDR1 SEHNR, CDR2 FQNEAQ (reference sequence). The CDR3 region is CASSQGRGGIIYEQYF. In DNA, the CDR3 is TGTGCCAGCAGCCAAGGCCGGGGGGGTATAATCTACGAGCAGTACTTC.

V and J are TRBV6-1 and TRBJ1-2; D perhaps matches TRBD1 (6 bases). Trimming removed 1 base at V and 4 bases at J, with 16 bases between. This CDR3 spans 16 amino acids. In germline, CDR1 is MNHNS, CDR2 SASEGT. The CDR3 here is CASSEVGADRIYGYTF. In DNA, the CDR3 is TGTGCCAGCAGTGAAGTTGGGGCAGACAGGATCTATGGCTACACCTTC.

The V call is TRBV9, the J call TRBJ2-2; D is undetermined. CDR3 length: 14 amino acids. Trimming removed 0 bases from V and 6 bases from J, with 9 bases in between. Germline CDR1 reads SGDLS; CDR2 reads YYNGEE. The CDR3 DNA follows: TGTGCCAGCAGCGTAGAAATAAGGCCCGGGGAGCTGTTTTTT. This sequence encodes CASSVEIRPGELFF. The full variable domain, its missing parts supplied by reference TRBV9 and TRBJ2-2, is DSGVTQTPKHLITATGQRVTLRCSPRSGDLSVYWYQQSLDQGLQFLIQYYNGEERAKGNILERFSAQQFPDLHSELNLSSLELGDSALYFCASSVEIRPGELFFGEGSRLTVL.

The V call is TRBV28, the J call TRBJ2-7; 9 nucleotides align to TRBD1. The germline V gene encodes CDR1 MDHEN and CDR2 SYDVKM. There are 19 residues in the CDR3. Trimming removed 3 bases from V and 2 bases from J; junction bases left unmatched: 17. As DNA, the CDR3 is TGTGCCAGCAGTTTCAGTTTCTCGGACAGGGGCCCGGCACCCTACGAGCAGTACTTC. Its protein product is CASSFSFSDRGPAPYEQYF.

V usage is TRBV29-1 and J usage is TRBJ2-2; 7 bases align to TRBD2. The V segment lost 6 bases and the J segment 1 base; nucleotides outside the gene matches: 5. The CDR3 is 14 residues long. In germline, CDR1 is SQVTM, CDR2 ANQGSEA. The CDR3 region is CSVTPSGNTGELFF. CDR3 sequence (DNA): TGCAGCGTCACTCCTAGCGGGAACACCGGGGAGCTGTTTTTT.

The V and J genes are TRBV27 and TRBJ2-7; 13 positions match TRBD2. In germline, CDR1 is MNHEY, CDR2 SMNVEV (reference sequence). V trimming: 2 bases; J trimming: 4 bases; junction bases outside the gene matches: 5. This CDR3 spans 16 amino acids. CDR3: CASSLPGLAGVYEQYF. Written as DNA, the CDR3 is TGTGCCAGCAGTTTACCCGGACTAGCGGGAGTGTACGAGCAGTACTTC.

As to this clone: The sample has other DNA sequences that encode this CDR3 too. The J gene is TRBJ2-3, the V gene TRBV9, with 8 bases identical to TRBD2. The CDR3 is made up of 15 amino acids. Unmatched junction bases numbered 1, after V lost 1 base and J lost 0 bases. Germline V lookup: CDR1 SGDLS, CDR2 YYNGEE. The CDR3: CASSVTSGSTDTQYF. CDR3 sequence (DNA): TGTGCCAGCAGCGTAACTAGCGGTAGCACAGATACGCAGTATTTT.

This clone was seen just once. The chain combines TRBV7-9 with TRBJ1-5, with a weak D call TRBD1 (5 bases). Trimming cost V 5 bases and J 3 bases, with 14 bases left between them. The CDR3 has 15 residues. Germline CDR1 reads SEHNR; CDR2 reads FQNEAQ (reference sequence). CDR3 nucleotides: TGTGCCAGCAGCCAACACATAGGGACCAATCAGCCCCAGCATTTT. Translation: CASSQHIGTNQPQHF.

This clone was detected only once. The chain couples TRBV2 to TRBJ2-2, with TRBD2 identical over 14 bases. The CDR3 runs to 17 residues. Germline CDR1 and CDR2: SNHLY and FYNNEI. Trimming removed 8 bases from V and 1 base from J; junction bases left unmatched: 6. CDR3: CASAGLAGGLNTGELFF. The CDR3 DNA is TGTGCCAGCGCCGGACTAGCGGGAGGACTGAACACCGGGGAGCTGTTTTTT.